The 28 T cell receptor beta chains below all came from one sample that was sequenced in a study of blood T cell repertoires in COVID-19. Data came from immunoSEQ multiplex PCR; TCRdb stores just in-frame clones and leaves some out. Of 90,000 to 130,000 clones in the sample, roughly 86% are singletons; the top ten hold approximately 4%. What was sequenced was peripheral blood. These receptors all come from a middle-aged man with acute or convalescent COVID-19.

For the CDR3, the DNA is TGTGCCTCCTCCTTGGCTAGCAACGATGAGCAGTTCTTC. Amino acid sequence: CASSLASNDEQFF. The chain recombines TRBV11-3 with TRBJ2-1; D is possibly TRBD2 (5 bases). The CDR3 runs to 13 residues. The germline V gene encodes CDR1 SGHNT and CDR2 YENEEA. V lost 11 bases and J 8 bases, leaving 19 bases between the germline ends.

The CDR3 here is CASSPEPGQVQGYTF. CDR3 coding DNA: TGTGCCAGCAGCCCAGAGCCGGGACAGGTGCAAGGCTACACCTTC. The chain employs TRBV5-4 and TRBJ1-2, with 8 bases that match TRBD1. The CDR3 has 15 amino acids. Germline values: CDR1 SGHNT, CDR2 YYREEE (reference sequence). After removal of 4 bases from V and 8 bases from J, the junction contained 13 bases not matched to a gene.

Only a few counts were recorded for this clone. The chain is built from TRBV19 and TRBJ2-3; possibly TRBD1 for D (5 bases). From germline, CDR1 is LNHDA and CDR2 SQIVND (reference sequence). The CDR3 is 13 amino acids. Between the trimmed V and J ends, which lost 7 bases and 6 bases, there was a span of 14 bases. CDR3 in DNA: TGTGCCAGTACGAAGGGGATTCCGGATACGCAGTATTTT. Translation gives CASTKGIPDTQYF.

J is TRBJ2-1 and V is TRBV30; 8 positions agree with TRBD1. Germline-derived CDR1 and CDR2 are GTSNPN and SVGIG (reference sequence). This CDR3 region has 12 residues. The V and J ends lost 1 base and 8 bases, in that order; junction bases with no gene match: 1. In DNA, the CDR3 is TGTGCCTGGAGTGCAGGGGGCCATGAGCAGTTCTTC. It codes for CAWSAGGHEQFF.

The chain is built from TRBV19 and TRBJ1-1; no definite D call. Germline V gives CDR1 LNHDA, CDR2 SQIVND (reference sequence). V was cut by 5 bases and J by 4 bases, with 11 bases left in between. This CDR3 spans 13 amino acids. The CDR3 DNA sequence: TGTGCCAGTAGTCGGTCGATCTCCACTGAAGCTTTCTTT. Translation: CASSRSISTEAFF.

The chain uses TRBV3-1 (or the pseudogene TRBV3-2) and TRBJ2-1; 14 bases map to TRBD2. The ends lost 5 bases at V and 0 bases at J; junction bases unmatched: 12. The CDR3 runs 20 residues. Germline lookup yields CDR1 LGHDT and CDR2 YNNKEL (reference sequence). The CDR3: CASSAAGTSGRSGSYNEQFF. CDR3 nucleotide sequence: TGTGCCAGCAGCGCTGCCGGGACTAGCGGGAGATCTGGCTCCTACAATGAGCAGTTCTTC.

This chain's CDR3 is CASSQDLAGPANTGELFF. CDR3 coding DNA: TGTGCCAGCAGCCAAGATCTAGCGGGGCCCGCGAACACCGGGGAGCTGTTTTTT. The chain uses TRBV4-2 and TRBJ2-2, with 9 bases fitting TRBD2. From germline, CDR1 is LGHNA and CDR2 YNFKEQ. Trimming cost V 0 bases and J 0 bases; bases outside gene matches: 5. The CDR3 is 18 residues long.

V usage is TRBV6-6 and J usage is TRBJ1-3, with 10 bases identical to TRBD1. The length of the CDR3 is 16 residues. V was clipped by 5 bases and J by 4 bases; unmatched bases: 8. Germline CDR1 and CDR2: MNHNY and SVGAGI (reference sequence). The CDR3 reads CASSHQDRGYGNTIYF. The CDR3 nucleotides are TGTGCCAGCAGTCACCAGGACAGGGGGTACGGAAACACCATATATTTT.

The gene calls are TRBV11-2 and TRBJ1-1, with D unclear. Deletions cut 4 bases from V and 4 bases from J, with 19 bases between. CDR3 length equals 16 residues. Germline assignment: CDR1 SGHAT and CDR2 FQNNGV. CDR3 residues: CASSSSDPAGITEAFF. Written as DNA, the CDR3 is TGTGCCAGCAGCTCCTCAGACCCGGCGGGGATCACTGAAGCTTTCTTT.

This rearrangement joins TRBV5-1 to TRBJ1-2; 9 bases align to TRBD1. The ends lost 2 bases at V and 1 base at J; junction bases unmatched: 3. This CDR3 spans 15 amino acids. Germline V gives CDR1 SGHRS, CDR2 YFSETQ. The chain's CDR3 is CASSFGQGNNYGYTF. The CDR3 bases are TGCGCCAGCAGCTTCGGACAGGGGAATAACTATGGCTACACCTTC. The entire variable domain, with the rest obtained from reference TRBV5-1 and TRBJ1-2, is as follows: KAGVTQTPRYLIKTRGQQVTLSCSPISGHRSVSWYQQTPGQGLQFLFEYFSETQRNKGNFPGRFSGRQFSNSRSEMNVSTLELGDSALYLCASSFGQGNNYGYTFGSGTRLTVV.

The chain uses TRBV4-3 and TRBJ1-6; D gene ambiguous. The V and J ends lost 0 bases and 7 bases respectively, with 10 bases between them. CDR1 and CDR2 from the germline V gene are LGHNA and YSLEER. The CDR3 loop spans 15 amino acids. In DNA, the CDR3 is TGCGCCAGCAGCCAAGAATCTCCGGGAAATTCACCCCTCCACTTT. It yields the protein CASSQESPGNSPLHF.

This rearrangement joins TRBV25-1 to TRBJ2-7; D not resolved. The germline V and J ends were trimmed by 3 bases and 8 bases, with 8 bases remaining between them. Looked up from germline, CDR1 is MGHDK and CDR2 is SYGVNS. The CDR3 contains 11 residues. CDR3 sequence (DNA): TGTGCCAGCAGTGACCCCCTAAAGCAGTACTTC. It specifies CASSDPLKQYF.

This rearrangement joins TRBV27 to TRBJ2-5; D gene ambiguous. The CDR3 is 15 amino acids. Trimming took off 6 bases at V and 2 bases at J, with 16 bases between the two ends. The germline gives CDR1 MNHEY, CDR2 SMNVEV (reference sequence). The CDR3 loop reads CASRYSFAEQETQYF. The CDR3 DNA follows: TGTGCCAGCAGATACTCATTCGCGGAACAAGAGACCCAGTACTTC.

The gene calls are TRBV10-3 and TRBJ2-5; D ambiguous. The CDR3 covers 13 residues. Trimming took 10 bases from V and 1 from J, leaving 13 bases between them. Germline V CDR1 and CDR2: ENHRY, SYGVKD. The CDR3 DNA is TGTGCCACTCTATCCTCGGGCCAAGAGACCCAGTACTTC. It encodes CATLSSGQETQYF.

This clone was observed a handful of times. The J gene is TRBJ1-1, the V gene TRBV4-3; D not resolved. This CDR3 region has 14 residues. V shed 0 bases and J shed 1 base, with 6 bases lying between them. In germline, CDR1 is LGHNA, CDR2 YSLEER. For the CDR3, the DNA is TGCGCCAGCAGCCAAGATGGGAGGAACACTGAAGCTTTCTTT. It encodes CASSQDGRNTEAFF.

The chain employs TRBV9 and TRBJ2-5; D is perhaps TRBD1 (6 bases). Germline V lookup: CDR1 SGDLS, CDR2 YYNGEE. Trimming removed 5 bases from V and 5 bases from J, with 16 bases in between. The CDR3 covers 14 residues. This chain's CDR3 is CASSDQGQLETQYF. The CDR3 DNA follows: TGTGCCAGCAGTGACCAGGGGCAGCTTGAGACCCAGTACTTC.

About this clone itself: Additional DNA sequences in this sample encode the identical CDR3. This chain connects TRBV7-9 to TRBJ1-6; a weak D match, TRBD1 (5 bases). The CDR3 is made up of 14 amino acids. V lost 0 bases and J lost 8, with 8 bases in between. CDR1 and CDR2 from the germline V gene are SEHNR and FQNEAQ (reference sequence). The CDR3 region has the DNA TGTGCCAGCAGCTTAGCGGGGGGGGATTCACCCCTCCACTTT. Translating it yields CASSLAGGDSPLHF. The whole variable domain, filled in from reference TRBV7-9 and TRBJ1-6, reads DTGVSQNPRHKITKRGQNVTFRCDPISEHNRLYWYRQTLGQGPEFLTYFQNEAQLEKSRLLSDRFSAERPKGSFSTLEIQRTEQGDSAMYLCASSLAGGDSPLHFGNGTRLTVT.

The CDR3 nucleotides are TGCAGCGTAAGTGGGGACATTTGGGGCGAGCAGTACTTC. This gives the protein CSVSGDIWGEQYF. The chain joins TRBV29-1 to TRBJ2-7; possible D gene TRBD1, 6 bases. The CDR3 runs 13 residues. V shed 6 bases and J shed 6 bases, with 18 bases lying between them. Germline CDR1 SQVTM, CDR2 ANQGSEA.

This chain joins TRBV7-2 and TRBJ1-2; 7 nucleotides align to TRBD1. The CDR3 spans 11 residues. Looked up from germline, CDR1 is SGHTA and CDR2 is FQGNSA. Germline trimming cut 5 bases from V and 7 bases from J; bases unmatched to any gene: 1. The CDR3 sequence: CASSNRGGYTF. The CDR3 coding sequence is TGTGCCAGCAGCAACAGGGGTGGCTACACCTTC. Complete variable domain (other parts from reference TRBV7-2 and TRBJ1-2): GAGVSQSPSNKVTEKGKDVELRCDPISGHTALYWYRQSLGQGLEFLIYFQGNSAPDKSGLPSDRFSAERTGGSVSTLTIQRTQQEDSAVYLCASSNRGGYTFGSGTRLTVV.

The chain combines TRBV7-2 with TRBJ2-6, with 7 bases lining up with TRBD1. Germline V gives CDR1 SGHTA, CDR2 FQGNSA. After removal of 5 bases from V and 0 bases from J, the junction contained 1 base not matched to a gene. The CDR3 loop spans 15 amino acids. CDR3 DNA sequence: TGTGCCAGCAGCCGGGACAGCTCTGGGGCCAACGTCCTGACTTTC. Protein: CASSRDSSGANVLTF.

The CDR3 nucleotides are TGTGCCAGCAGCGCACTACGGCAGGGGGTCAACGAGCAGTACTTC. Its protein product is CASSALRQGVNEQYF. V gene TRBV6-2 or TRBV6-3 combines with J gene TRBJ2-7, with 7 bases identical to TRBD1. CDR3 length: 15 amino acids. V was pared by 6 bases and J by 5 bases, with 13 bases of the junction left unmatched. Germline V CDR1 and CDR2: MNHEY, SVGEGT.

The chain is built from TRBV19 and TRBJ2-5, with 13 bases identical to TRBD2. CDR3 size: 17 residues. V lost 2 bases and J lost 2; bases outside the gene matches: 5. Germline loops: CDR1 LNHDA, CDR2 SQIVND (reference sequence). The DNA for the CDR3 is TGTGCCAGTAGTATAAGGGGACTAGCGGGATTACAAGAGACCCAGTACTTC. Translated, it gives CASSIRGLAGLQETQYF.

The chain has TRBV4-2 and TRBJ2-1, with TRBD2 identical over 10 bases. Unmatched junction bases numbered 11, after V lost 0 bases and J lost 0 bases. Germline V CDR1 and CDR2: LGHNA, YNFKEQ. This CDR3 is built from 20 residues. CDR3: CASSQERVLAGASSYNEQFF. Written as DNA, the CDR3 is TGTGCCAGCAGCCAAGAGAGGGTCCTAGCGGGGGCCAGCTCCTACAATGAGCAGTTCTTC.

This chain links TRBV30 with TRBJ1-4; 7 nucleotides align to TRBD1. From germline, CDR1 is GTSNPN and CDR2 SVGIG (reference sequence). V lost 0 bases, J lost 6 bases, and 13 bases stayed unmatched. The CDR3 loop spans 17 amino acids. CDR3 sequence (DNA): TGTGCCTGGAGTGTCGGCCTTCTCACAGGGGCGGATGAAAAACTGTTTTTT. Its translation is CAWSVGLLTGADEKLFF.

The table lists this clone with a count of one. The genes are TRBV5-5 and TRBJ1-1, with 9 positions matching TRBD1. The trim removed 4 bases at V and 1 base at J, leaving 11 bases unmatched. The germline gives CDR1 SGHKS, CDR2 YYEKEE (reference sequence). The CDR3 length is 17 residues. The CDR3, as DNA: TGTGCCAGCAGCCCGCTAACACCGGGACAGGGGAACACTGAAGCTTTCTTT. Translating it yields CASSPLTPGQGNTEAFF.

V usage is TRBV4-1 and J usage is TRBJ2-5, with D possibly being TRBD1 (6 bases). The CDR3 has 15 amino acids. The V end lost 0 bases, the J end lost 0 bases, and 8 bases lay between the germline ends. Germline-derived CDR1 and CDR2 are MGHRA and YSYEKL. The CDR3 sequence is CASSQDWDNQETQYF. The CDR3 DNA sequence: TGCGCCAGCAGCCAAGATTGGGACAACCAAGAGACCCAGTACTTC.

The V and J genes are TRBV6-2 or TRBV6-3 and TRBJ2-3; no firm D call. The V gene's germline CDR1 is MNHEY and CDR2 SVGEGT. The germline V and J ends were trimmed by 2 bases and 5 bases, with 17 bases remaining between them. The CDR3 is 16 amino acids. The CDR3 spells CASSYERSPPLDTQYF. The CDR3 DNA sequence: TGTGCCAGCAGTTACGAAAGATCGCCCCCACTAGATACGCAGTATTTT.

This chain joins TRBV7-8 and TRBJ2-1, with 12 bases lining up with TRBD2. The CDR3 covers 16 residues. The J segment lost 10 bases and the V segment lost 2 bases, leaving 9 bases of the junction unmatched. Germline-derived CDR1 and CDR2 are SGHVS and FQNEAQ. The CDR3 nucleotides read TGTGCCAGCAGCTTACCCCTAGCGGGAGGGCCAAAGGAGCAGTTCTTC. Its protein is CASSLPLAGGPKEQFF.